These 32 T cell receptor beta chains originate from one sample sequenced in a study of cytomegalovirus exposure and HLA in healthy donors. It was with 60 Vbeta and 13 Jbeta primers that the PCR ran. The table came from immunoSEQ multiplex PCR; TCRdb's copy has only in-frame clones and leaves some out. Among about 150,000 clones listed, 80% were seen once. What was sequenced was PBMCs. These receptors were taken from a man aged 25-45 years in good health and CMV-seronegative.

This clone was detected only a few times. The sample has other DNA sequences that encode this CDR3 too. This chain uses TRBV7-9 with TRBJ2-1, with 8 bases lining up with TRBD2. CDR1 and CDR2 (germline): SEHNR, FQNEAQ (reference sequence). There are 12 residues in the CDR3. With 4 bases clipped from V and 7 bases from J, the junction kept 0 bases outside the gene matches. The CDR3 sequence: CASSSGGNEQFF. The CDR3 DNA follows: TGTGCCAGCAGCTCGGGGGGGAATGAGCAGTTCTTC.

V is TRBV28 and J is TRBJ2-6; 12 bases map to TRBD1. Germline values: CDR1 MDHEN, CDR2 SYDVKM. The CDR3 contains 19 residues. Trimming cost V 6 bases and J 4 bases; bases outside gene matches: 13. The CDR3 region is CASSETPGQGARGANVLTF. The CDR3 nucleotides are TGTGCCAGCAGCGAAACCCCGGGACAGGGGGCGCGAGGGGCCAACGTCCTGACTTTC.

The J gene is TRBJ1-5, the V gene TRBV2; 7 nucleotides match TRBD1. With 6 bases clipped from V and 6 bases from J, the junction kept 2 bases outside the gene matches. The CDR3 runs to 12 residues. Germline V lookup: CDR1 SNHLY, CDR2 FYNNEI. The CDR3 spells CASRTGSQPQHF. CDR3 bases: TGTGCCAGCAGGACAGGGAGTCAGCCCCAGCATTTT.

The chain has TRBV27 and TRBJ2-4; D is uncertain. Looked up from germline, CDR1 is MNHEY and CDR2 is SMNVEV (reference sequence). Trimming stripped 2 bases from V and 3 bases from J, with 5 bases between. There are 13 residues in the CDR3. CDR3 DNA: TGTGCCAGCAGTTTACTAGGCAAAAACATTCAGTACTTC. This encodes CASSLLGKNIQYF.

V gene TRBV7-6 combines with J gene TRBJ1-1; no firm D call. Looked up from germline, CDR1 is SGHVS and CDR2 is FNYEAQ. V lost 5 bases, J lost 0 bases, and 7 bases lay in between. This CDR3 has 13 residues. The DNA for the CDR3 is TGTGCCAGCAGCCGTCAGTTGAACACTGAAGCTTTCTTT. Amino acids: CASSRQLNTEAFF.

The V gene is TRBV9, the J gene TRBJ2-3; D is uncertain. Germline V gene lookup returns CDR1 SGDLS and CDR2 YYNGEE. This CDR3 comprises 13 residues. The germline V and J ends were trimmed by 0 bases and 1 base, with 3 bases remaining between them. Written as DNA, the CDR3 is TGTGCCAGCAGCGTAGGCGGCACAGATACGCAGTATTTT. Its translation is CASSVGGTDTQYF.

The chain has TRBV6-5 and TRBJ1-4, with 8 bases aligning to TRBD1. The CDR3 runs to 14 residues. With 7 bases clipped from V and 2 bases from J, the junction kept 3 bases outside the gene matches. The germline V gene encodes CDR1 MNHEY and CDR2 SVGAGI. CDR3 amino acids: CASTDRATNEKLFF. The CDR3 nucleotides are TGTGCCAGCACGGACAGGGCGACTAATGAAAAACTGTTTTTT.

The chain joins TRBV14 to TRBJ2-5; 13 nucleotides align to TRBD2. J gave up 2 bases and V 2 bases, and 5 bases lay outside the gene matches. The CDR3 sequence is 17 residues long. Germline V CDR1 and CDR2: SGHDN, FVKESK. CDR3 nucleotides: TGTGCCAGCAGCCAACCCCTGGGACTAGCGGGGCAAGAGACCCAGTACTTC. Protein: CASSQPLGLAGQETQYF.

V usage is TRBV28 and J usage is TRBJ1-6, with 10 positions matching TRBD1. V lost 7 bases, J lost 0 bases, and 6 bases stayed unmatched. This CDR3 contains 17 residues. The V gene's germline CDR1 is MDHEN and CDR2 SYDVKM. CDR3 amino acids: CASTSGQGYSYNSPLHF. Written as DNA, the CDR3 is TGTGCCAGCACCTCGGGACAGGGGTACTCCTATAATTCACCCCTCCACTTT.

This clone was recorded a few times. The junction and the germline gene differ at one end; a read error may be behind it. The chain couples TRBV7-9 to TRBJ2-3; TRBD2 matches at 8 bases. The germline gives CDR1 SEHNR, CDR2 FQNEAQ (reference sequence). This CDR3 spans 17 amino acids. The CDR3, as DNA: TGTTCCAGCAGCCTGGAGTGGGGTAGCGGGACCACAGATACGCAGTATTTT. Its protein product is CSSSLEWGSGTTDTQYF.

CDR3 sequence (DNA): TGTGCTAGTGGTGTGAGAGTAACCCAAAACATTCAGTACTTC. Translating gives CASGVRVTQNIQYF. The V and J genes are TRBV12-5 and TRBJ2-4; the D is unclear. Germline-derived CDR1 and CDR2 are LGHNT and FRNRAP. The CDR3 is made up of 14 amino acids. V was clipped by 5 bases and J by 5 bases, with 13 bases between them.

V and J are TRBV4-1 and TRBJ1-2, with a tentative D call TRBD1 (6 bases). The germline CDR1 and CDR2 sequences are MGHRA and YSYEKL. The V and J ends lost 4 bases and 2 bases respectively, with 29 bases between them. The length of the CDR3 is 20 residues. The DNA of the CDR3 is TGCGCCAGCAGCCCGCGGGGGCGACAGATTCGGTTGGGGGGAAACTATGGCTACACCTTC. This sequence encodes CASSPRGRQIRLGGNYGYTF.

The J gene is TRBJ1-1, the V gene TRBV28; D is ambiguous. This CDR3 contains 12 residues. CDR1 is MDHEN and CDR2 is SYDVKM in the germline V gene. The germline V and J ends were trimmed by 5 bases and 6 bases, with 10 bases remaining between them. In DNA, the CDR3 is TGTGCCAGCAGTCTCCCATCAGCTGAAGCTTTCTTT. As protein: CASSLPSAEAFF.

This chain links TRBV5-1 with TRBJ2-1; D perhaps matches TRBD1 (5 bases). This CDR3 has 15 residues. With 6 bases removed from V and 0 bases from J, the gap between germline ends came to 13 bases. Looked up from germline, CDR1 is SGHRS and CDR2 is YFSETQ. The CDR3 bases are TGCGCCAGCAAGGGGTATCCAGACTCCTACAATGAGCAGTTCTTC. It is translated as CASKGYPDSYNEQFF.

Here the CDR3 DNA reads TGCGCCAGCAGCTACGGGACAGGGGAGATGGAGACCCAGTACTTC. As protein: CASSYGTGEMETQYF. V is TRBV5-1 and J is TRBJ2-5, with TRBD1 identical over 10 bases. Germline values: CDR1 SGHRS, CDR2 YFSETQ. After removal of 3 bases from V and 5 bases from J, the junction contained 7 bases not matched to a gene. The CDR3 consists of 15 residues.

The genes are TRBV7-9 and TRBJ2-7; 9 bases map to TRBD1. V lost 4 bases, J lost 2 bases, and 6 bases stayed unmatched. Germline assignment: CDR1 SEHNR and CDR2 FQNEAQ (reference sequence). The CDR3 is 15 residues long. The CDR3 protein is CASSSPGQGTYEQYF. The CDR3 nucleotides read TGTGCCAGCAGCTCGCCGGGACAGGGAACCTACGAGCAGTACTTC.

The chain carries TRBV12-5 and TRBJ2-1; possible D gene TRBD1, 6 bases. The V and J ends lost 6 bases and 5 bases respectively, with 11 bases between them. There are 13 residues in the CDR3. Germline CDR1 LGHNT, CDR2 FRNRAP. CDR3 DNA sequence: TGTGCTAGTGGCCCAGGACAGAACAATGAGCAGTTCTTC. Amino acids: CASGPGQNNEQFF.

V gene TRBV30 combines with J gene TRBJ2-1; 7 nucleotides line up with TRBD2. The CDR3 contains 15 residues. Trimming took 4 bases from V and 0 from J; bases not matched to a gene: 6. CDR1 is GTSNPN and CDR2 is SVGIG in the germline V gene (reference sequence). CDR3 protein: CAWTEGGSSYNEQFF. CDR3 bases: TGTGCCTGGACCGAGGGCGGGAGCTCCTACAATGAGCAGTTCTTC.

The gene calls are TRBV2 and TRBJ1-1, with D unresolved. V lost 6 bases and J lost 4, with 12 bases in between. Germline assignment: CDR1 SNHLY and CDR2 FYNNEI. This CDR3 region has 13 residues. The CDR3 nucleotides read TGTGCCAGCAGACTTGATTCCCTCACTGAAGCTTTCTTT. It is translated as CASRLDSLTEAFF.

CDR3: CASSVGVTSYEQYF. In DNA, the CDR3 is TGTGCCAGCAGCGTAGGGGTGACTTCCTACGAGCAGTACTTC. The chain combines TRBV9 with TRBJ2-7; D gene ambiguous. Germline-derived CDR1 and CDR2 are SGDLS and YYNGEE. The length of the CDR3 is 14 residues. The V end was cut by 0 bases, the J end by 1 base, with 8 bases between. The entire variable domain, with the rest obtained from reference TRBV9 and TRBJ2-7, is as follows: DSGVTQTPKHLITATGQRVTLRCSPRSGDLSVYWYQQSLDQGLQFLIQYYNGEERAKGNILERFSAQQFPDLHSELNLSSLELGDSALYFCASSVGVTSYEQYFGPGTRLTVT.

This rearrangement joins TRBV18 to TRBJ2-2, with D maybe TRBD1 (6 bases). V gave up 3 bases and J gave up 0 bases, with 11 bases separating them. Looked up from germline, CDR1 is KGHSH and CDR2 is LQKENI. CDR3 size: 16 residues. This CDR3 reads CASSPFGTSNTGELFF. CDR3 bases: TGTGCCAGCTCACCCTTCGGGACATCGAACACCGGGGAGCTGTTTTTT.

The genes are TRBV27 and TRBJ1-2; 8 bases line up with TRBD1. The CDR3 sequence is 15 residues long. Germline V gene sequence: CDR1 MNHEY, CDR2 SMNVEV (reference sequence). V dropped 5 bases and J dropped 5; count of bases not matched to a gene: 10. The CDR3 DNA follows: TGTGCCAGCAGTCCACAGACAGGGGCACTATATGGCTACACCTTC. As protein: CASSPQTGALYGYTF.

This chain uses TRBV6-5 with TRBJ2-5; 9 positions agree with TRBD2. CDR1 and CDR2 (germline): MNHEY, SVGAGI. Trimming removed 5 bases from V and 5 bases from J; junction bases left unmatched: 9. This CDR3 has 15 amino acids. The chain's CDR3 is CASSRTSVIWETQYF. The DNA of the CDR3 is TGTGCCAGCAGTCGGACTAGCGTTATCTGGGAGACCCAGTACTTC.

The gene calls are TRBV11-2 and TRBJ2-3; 16 bases map to TRBD2. With 5 bases clipped from V and 5 bases from J, the junction kept 13 bases outside the gene matches. Germline CDR1 SGHAT, CDR2 FQNNGV. The CDR3 contains 19 residues. The CDR3 DNA is TGTGCCAGCAGCCTATTAGCGGGACTAGCGGGAGGGCGTGGAGATACGCAGTATTTT. This codes for CASSLLAGLAGGRGDTQYF.

The rearrangement joins TRBV7-8 to TRBJ1-4, with D possibly TRBD1 on 5 matching bases. V lost 5 bases and J lost 2, with 18 bases in between. CDR1 is SGHVS and CDR2 is FQNEAQ in the germline V gene. The CDR3 is 17 residues long. The DNA of the CDR3 is TGTGCCAGCAGCATAAGGGGCCAGAAACTGACTAATGAAAAACTGTTTTTT. As protein: CASSIRGQKLTNEKLFF.

This chain links TRBV29-1 with TRBJ1-1; TRBD1 might be the D (6 bases). This CDR3 comprises 12 residues. Trimming left V 5 bases short and J 4 bases short, with 11 bases between. The V gene's germline CDR1 is SQVTM and CDR2 ANQGSEA. The CDR3 region is CSVITGTTEAFF. Here the CDR3 DNA reads TGCAGCGTTATCACAGGGACCACTGAAGCTTTCTTT.

The chain is built from TRBV2 and TRBJ2-6; D is uncertain. This CDR3 spans 14 amino acids. Germline CDR1 SNHLY, CDR2 FYNNEI. V was pared by 5 bases and J by 2 bases, with 7 bases between. CDR3 region: CASSRLTGANVLTF. CDR3 sequence (DNA): TGTGCCAGCAGTAGACTTACTGGGGCCAACGTCCTGACTTTC. Based on the CDR3 plus reference TRBV2 and TRBJ2-6, the full variable domain is EPEVTQTPSHQVTQMGQEVILRCVPISNHLYFYWYRQILGQKVEFLVSFYNNEISEKSEIFDDQFSVERPDGSNFTLKIRSTKLEDSAMYFCASSRLTGANVLTFGAGSRLTVL.

The table lists this clone with a few counts. The rearrangement joins TRBV30 to TRBJ2-7; 12 positions match TRBD2. After removal of 1 base from V and 1 base from J, the junction contained 5 bases not matched to a gene. CDR1 and CDR2 from the germline V gene are GTSNPN and SVGIG (reference sequence). CDR3 size: 16 residues. The CDR3 DNA reads TGTGCCTGGAGTGGACTAGCGGGGGAACTATCCTACGAGCAGTACTTC. It is translated as CAWSGLAGELSYEQYF.

The rearrangement joins TRBV28 to TRBJ2-3; TRBD2 is a possible D gene (5 bases). Per the germline V gene, CDR1 is MDHEN and CDR2 is SYDVKM. CDR3 size: 15 residues. V gave up 7 bases and J gave up 2 bases, with 16 bases separating them. The CDR3, as DNA: TGTGCCAGCATCTCGGGTAGCGCGTCCACAGATACGCAGTATTTT. This gives the protein CASISGSASTDTQYF.

The V gene is TRBV27, the J gene TRBJ2-2; the D gene is possibly TRBD1 (7 bases). V shed 3 bases and J shed 1 base, with 18 bases lying between them. This CDR3 comprises 18 residues. CDR1 and CDR2 (germline): MNHEY, SMNVEV (reference sequence). The CDR3 protein is CASSLRQGGTGNTGELFF. DNA of the CDR3: TGTGCCAGCAGTTTGCGGCAGGGGGGCACTGGGAACACCGGGGAGCTGTTTTTT.

The chain links TRBV5-1 to TRBJ2-4; D not certain. The CDR3 sequence is 11 residues long. Germline lookup yields CDR1 SGHRS and CDR2 YFSETQ. V shed 3 bases and J shed 5 bases, with 3 bases lying between them. In DNA form, the CDR3 reads TGCGCCAGCAGCTCAGAAAACATTCAGTACTTC. It is translated as CASSSENIQYF.

The rearrangement uses TRBV9 and TRBJ2-2; tentative D call: TRBD2 (5 bases). Germline V CDR1 and CDR2: SGDLS, YYNGEE. The CDR3 spans 14 residues. Trimming shortened V by 0 bases and J by 4 bases, and 7 bases separated the two germline ends. The CDR3 spells CASSVDGSTGELFF. DNA of the CDR3: TGTGCCAGCAGCGTAGATGGGAGCACCGGGGAGCTGTTTTTT.